This entry describes one T cell receptor beta chain. The V and J ends lost 4 bases and 0 bases, in that order; junction bases with no gene match: 7. Per the germline V gene, CDR1 is SGDLS and CDR2 is YYNGEE. The CDR3 extends over 16 amino acids. In the original workflow: Amplification with reference gene primers provided the estimates of nucleated cell counts. Assay used: immunoSEQ multiplex PCR; TCRdb lists only in-frame clones, some missing. The DNA gave D and trimming, while V, J and clone size come from that table. The repertoire consists of 150,000 to 200,000 clones, with 85% to 90% occurring once and the leading ten covering under 25%. This sample is part of a study of blood T cell repertoires in COVID-19.

This chain joins TRBV9 and TRBJ2-1; TRBD1 aligns across 7 bases. Sequencing was performed on peripheral blood. The TCR comes from a man between 65 and 80 years old with active or convalescent COVID-19. The CDR3 region has the DNA TGTGCCAGCAGCCATACAGGGGTCAACTCCTACAATGAGCAGTTCTTC. Its protein product is CASSHTGVNSYNEQFF.